The 6 T cell receptor beta chains given below trace back to one sample, sequenced in a study of patients and donors after allogeneic stem cell transplantation. Each CDR3 protein is one row after TCRdb ran MiXCR on the RT-PCR reads. The sample has about a million distinct CDR3 sequences; 18% are singletons. The specimen was blood, either unsorted or a sorted T cell fraction (not recorded which). These receptors all stem from a human donor who was either an allogeneic HSCT recipient or a stem cell or donor lymphocyte infusion donor (not recorded which). It is not recorded whose cells these are; they may come from a transplant donor.

This clonotype was recorded a few times. The chain uses TRBV7-2 and TRBJ1-1; D gene unclear. This CDR3 is 16 amino acids long. Trimming removed 1 base from V and 4 bases from J, with 16 bases in between. Germline V gene data show CDR1 as SGHTA and CDR2 as FQGNSA. CDR3 loop: CASSLDGRPSGTEAFF. In nucleotides, the CDR3 is TGTGCCAGCAGCTTAGATGGCAGGCCTTCGGGCACTGAAGCTTTCTTT.

This clonotype was found many times. The V call is TRBV12-3 or TRBV12-4, the J call TRBJ2-7; no firm D call. The CDR3 has 13 amino acids. The germline V and J ends were trimmed by 6 bases and 0 bases, with 9 bases remaining between them. CDR3 DNA sequence: TGTGCCAGCAGCCCGGATCGCTCCTACGAGCAGTACTTC. Its translation: CASSPDRSYEQYF.

The chain joins TRBV5-1 to TRBJ2-1; 12 bases match TRBD2. In germline, CDR1 is SGHRS, CDR2 YFSETQ. The CDR3 runs to 19 residues. Trimming cost V 4 bases and J 0 bases; bases outside gene matches: 11. CDR3 sequence: CASSPGLAGLLSSYNEQFF. For the CDR3, the DNA is TGCGCCAGCAGCCCGGGACTAGCGGGTCTCCTGAGCTCCTACAATGAGCAGTTCTTC.

This chain joins TRBV20-1 and TRBJ2-2; 10 positions match TRBD2. Losses at the gene ends were 2 bases for V and 5 bases for J; bases not matched to a gene: 5. The V gene's germline CDR1 is DFQATT and CDR2 SNEGSKA (reference sequence). This CDR3 region has 15 residues. This CDR3 is CSARKTSGSTGELFF. DNA for the CDR3: TGCAGTGCTAGAAAGACTAGCGGGTCTACCGGGGAGCTGTTTTTT.

The CDR3 reads CASSLKGTSVNEQFF. CDR3 DNA: TGTGCCAGCAGCTTGAAGGGGACTAGCGTCAATGAGCAGTTCTTC. The V call is TRBV11-2, the J call TRBJ2-1; TRBD2 matches at 10 bases. The CDR3 runs to 15 residues. J gave up 6 bases and V 3 bases, and 5 bases lay outside the gene matches. Germline values: CDR1 SGHAT, CDR2 FQNNGV.

This clonotype has more than one count but fewer than ten. The gene calls are TRBV4-2 and TRBJ1-1; D uncertain. Trimming left V 4 bases short and J 4 bases short, with 10 bases between. CDR3 size: 13 residues. Germline lookup yields CDR1 LGHNA and CDR2 YNFKEQ. The CDR3 loop is CASSPPRSTEAFF. CDR3 nucleotide sequence: TGTGCCAGCAGCCCGCCCAGAAGCACTGAAGCTTTCTTT.